Each of the 29 T cell receptor beta chains below was sequenced from the same sample in a study of shared clonotypes between healthy human individuals. CD8 cells regarded as naive lacked CD45RO, were positively chosen for CCR7, and omitted terminally differentiated effector memory CD45RA+ cells. Profiling relied on immunoSEQ multiplex PCR, and the TCRdb table lists in-frame clones only, not all of them. The table includes about 2 million clones, about 95% detected once. Sequences were obtained from naive CD8+ T cells sorted from blood. These receptors came from a man aged 18 to 30 in good health.

The rearrangement links TRBV7-6 to TRBJ2-2, with D perhaps given as TRBD1 or TRBD2 (6 bases each). Trimming removed 3 bases from V and 4 bases from J, with 15 bases in between. CDR3 length: 16 amino acids. From germline, CDR1 is SGHVS and CDR2 FNYEAQ. Here the CDR3 DNA reads TGTGCCAGCAGCTTCTCCGGGGGCAGTATCACCGGGGAGCTGTTTTTT. It encodes CASSFSGGSITGELFF.

This chain joins TRBV6-1 and TRBJ2-7; 7 bases align to TRBD2. The CDR3 covers 13 residues. After removal of 11 bases from V and 1 base from J, the junction contained 8 bases not matched to a gene. Germline-derived CDR1 and CDR2 are MNHNS and SASEGT. CDR3 residues: CAAGDGTSYEQYF. DNA of the CDR3: TGTGCCGCGGGGGACGGCACATCCTACGAGCAGTACTTC.

The V gene is TRBV25-1, the J gene TRBJ1-1; no definite D call. This CDR3 comprises 15 residues. The V and J ends lost 3 bases and 0 bases respectively, with 11 bases between them. In germline, CDR1 is MGHDK, CDR2 SYGVNS. The CDR3 sequence: CASSDDGEMNTEAFF. CDR3 nucleotides: TGTGCCAGCAGTGATGATGGGGAAATGAACACTGAAGCTTTCTTT.

The gene calls are TRBV6-4 and TRBJ2-7, with TRBD2 as a possible D gene (5 bases). From germline, CDR1 is MRHNA and CDR2 SNTAGT. The length of the CDR3 is 18 residues. Trimming removed 2 bases at V and 0 bases at J, with 20 bases between. CDR3 DNA sequence: TGTGCCAGCAGTGACCCGGTTGAGGCTAGCCTCATCTCCTACGAGCAGTACTTC. Translation: CASSDPVEASLISYEQYF.

This sequence joins TRBV7-9 and TRBJ2-5; D call uncertain. CDR3 length equals 13 residues. Germline V gene lookup returns CDR1 SEHNR and CDR2 FQNEAQ (reference sequence). With 2 bases removed from V and 4 bases from J, the gap between germline ends came to 8 bases. For the CDR3, the DNA is TGTGCCAGCAGCTTATCCTGGACAGAGACCCAGTACTTC. This encodes CASSLSWTETQYF.

This clone has only one observation. Additional DNA sequences in this sample encode the identical CDR3. The chain joins TRBV6-5 to TRBJ2-7, with a weak D call TRBD2 (5 bases). V was clipped by 8 bases and J by 4 bases, with 15 bases between them. Germline loops: CDR1 MNHEY, CDR2 SVGAGI. This CDR3 has 13 residues. CDR3 sequence: CASSLGRTYEQYF. The CDR3, as DNA: TGTGCCAGCTCCCTCGGACGGACTTACGAGCAGTACTTC.

This chain links TRBV15 with TRBJ1-5, with D possibly TRBD1 on 6 matching bases. CDR3 length: 15 amino acids. In germline, CDR1 is LNHNV, CDR2 YYDKDF (reference sequence). Deletions cut 1 base from V and 5 bases from J, with 12 bases between. DNA of the CDR3: TGTGCCACCAGCAGAGGGGGACAATCGGATCAGCCCCAGCATTTT. Its translation is CATSRGGQSDQPQHF.

J is TRBJ1-6 and V is TRBV2; D not resolved. In germline, CDR1 is SNHLY, CDR2 FYNNEI. CDR3 length: 19 residues. V lost 4 bases and J lost 0, with 19 bases in between. The CDR3 loop is CASSGPGIGLSSYNSPLHF. The CDR3 region has the DNA TGTGCCAGCAGTGGGCCAGGAATCGGGCTGAGCTCCTATAATTCACCCCTCCACTTT.

The chain uses TRBV7-9 and TRBJ2-5; perhaps TRBD2 as D (5 bases). The V end lost 1 base, the J end lost 0 bases, and 12 bases lay between the germline ends. Per germline, CDR1 SEHNR and CDR2 FQNEAQ (reference sequence). The CDR3 has 16 amino acids. The CDR3 spells CASSLVGSGYQETQYF. The CDR3 bases are TGTGCCAGCAGCTTAGTTGGGTCGGGGTACCAAGAGACCCAGTACTTC.

The V call is TRBV28, the J call TRBJ1-5; TRBD1 aligns across 9 bases. The CDR3 is 15 amino acids. Germline V gene sequence: CDR1 MDHEN, CDR2 SYDVKM. The V and J ends lost 5 bases and 4 bases, in that order; junction bases with no gene match: 6. The CDR3 loop is CASSARQGGNQPQHF. CDR3 in DNA: TGTGCCAGCAGTGCCCGACAGGGGGGTAATCAGCCCCAGCATTTT.

This rearrangement joins TRBV2 to TRBJ2-5, with D perhaps matching TRBD2 (5 bases). Trimming cost V 0 bases and J 4 bases, with 6 bases left between them. Germline values: CDR1 SNHLY, CDR2 FYNNEI. The CDR3 sequence is 13 residues long. The CDR3, as DNA: TGTGCCAGCAGTGAAGCGGCGGGAGAGACCCAGTACTTC. Translating gives CASSEAAGETQYF.

The J gene is TRBJ2-5, the V gene TRBV4-1; 13 bases are shared with TRBD2. The germline CDR1 and CDR2 sequences are MGHRA and YSYEKL. The CDR3 is made up of 20 amino acids. V lost 7 bases, J lost 4 bases, and 21 bases stayed unmatched. The chain's CDR3 is CASTSRGVTSGGQRGETQYF. CDR3 bases: TGCGCCAGCACCTCGAGGGGTGTGACTAGCGGGGGGCAGCGGGGAGAGACCCAGTACTTC.

This chain joins TRBV6-1 and TRBJ1-2, with 11 nucleotides matching TRBD1. This CDR3 spans 16 amino acids. Looked up from germline, CDR1 is MNHNS and CDR2 is SASEGT. V lost 4 bases, J lost 1 base, and 5 bases stayed unmatched. As DNA, the CDR3 is TGTGCCAGCAGTGGTTGGACAGGGGGCGTTAACTATGGCTACACCTTC. Translation gives CASSGWTGGVNYGYTF.

V usage is TRBV2 and J usage is TRBJ2-5; the D gene is possibly TRBD2 (6 bases). Germline V gene data show CDR1 as SNHLY and CDR2 as FYNNEI. This CDR3 has 12 residues. The germline V and J ends were trimmed by 6 bases and 4 bases, with 9 bases remaining between them. The CDR3 loop reads CASRGGIETQYF. Here the CDR3 DNA reads TGTGCCAGCAGAGGCGGGATAGAGACCCAGTACTTC.

This clone was observed a handful of times. The genes are TRBV9 and TRBJ2-2; D could derive from TRBD1 or TRBD2 (5 bases each). Germline lookup yields CDR1 SGDLS and CDR2 YYNGEE. This CDR3 has 17 residues. V dropped 3 bases and J dropped 5 bases, with 20 bases sitting between them. The CDR3 DNA reads as TGTGCCAGCAGCGCCGGCCATGGGGGAGCTGGGACCGGGGAGCTGTTTTTT. Translation: CASSAGHGGAGTGELFF.

The chain carries TRBV28 and TRBJ1-3, with D perhaps TRBD1 (5 bases). The CDR3 runs 16 residues. Trimming shortened V by 5 bases and J by 2 bases, and 16 bases separated the two germline ends. Germline loops: CDR1 MDHEN, CDR2 SYDVKM. The CDR3 loop is CASSPQGYTPGNTIYF. The CDR3 nucleotides are TGTGCCAGCAGTCCTCAGGGTTACACGCCTGGAAACACCATATATTTT.

This clone has a handful of counts. The rearrangement joins TRBV4-2 to TRBJ2-6, with 10 bases lining up with TRBD1. Germline-derived CDR1 and CDR2 are LGHNA and YNFKEQ. The ends lost 1 base at V and 2 bases at J; junction bases unmatched: 2. The CDR3 covers 17 residues. Here the CDR3 DNA reads TGTGCCAGCAGCCAAGGGACAGGGGGTACTGGGGCCAACGTCCTGACTTTC. It translates to CASSQGTGGTGANVLTF.

This clone has just a few counts. V and J are TRBV2 and TRBJ1-1; D call uncertain. V was clipped by 10 bases and J by 4 bases, with 13 bases between them. Germline V gene sequence: CDR1 SNHLY, CDR2 FYNNEI. The CDR3 is 12 amino acids. The CDR3 here is CATRRSGTEAFF. DNA of the CDR3: TGTGCCACCCGGCGATCGGGCACTGAAGCTTTCTTT.

This rearrangement joins TRBV27 to TRBJ2-1; D unresolved. CDR1 and CDR2 from the germline V gene are MNHEY and SMNVEV (reference sequence). Trimming removed 4 bases from V and 12 bases from J, with 16 bases in between. The CDR3 has 13 amino acids. The CDR3 nucleotides read TGTGCCAGCAGTTCCACCGGGTCGCCGGGGCAGTTCTTC. Translating it yields CASSSTGSPGQFF.

This chain joins TRBV27 and TRBJ2-2; the D call may be TRBD1 or TRBD2 (6 bases each). With 8 bases removed from V and 0 bases from J, the gap between germline ends came to 10 bases. Germline loops: CDR1 MNHEY, CDR2 SMNVEV (reference sequence). This CDR3 is built from 14 residues. For the CDR3, the DNA is TGTGCCAGCGGGGGGCAGCCGAACACCGGGGAGCTGTTTTTT. As protein: CASGGQPNTGELFF.

Points on this clone: The sample holds other DNA sequences that translate to the same CDR3. This chain joins TRBV19 and TRBJ2-7; possibly TRBD1 for D (6 bases). Per germline, CDR1 LNHDA and CDR2 SQIVND (reference sequence). The CDR3 is 13 residues long. V was shortened by 6 bases and J by 3 bases, with 12 bases between the two germline ends. The CDR3 region is CASSPGQDYEQYF. CDR3 nucleotide sequence: TGTGCCAGTAGCCCGGGACAAGACTACGAGCAGTACTTC.

The rearrangement links TRBV5-8 to TRBJ2-7, with TRBD1 matching 9 bases. Per the germline V gene, CDR1 is SGHTS and CDR2 is YDEGEE. The CDR3 covers 15 residues. V trimming: 4 bases; J trimming: 4 bases; junction bases outside the gene matches: 9. The CDR3 DNA sequence: TGTGCCAGCAGCCACACAGGGGGCTCGGCATACGAGCAGTACTTC. Protein product: CASSHTGGSAYEQYF. The whole variable domain, remainder taken from reference TRBV5-8 and TRBJ2-7, is EAGVTQSPTHLIKTRGQQATLRCSPISGHTSVYWYQQALGLGLQFLLWYDEGEERNRGNFPPRFSGRQFPNYSSELNVNALELEDSALYLCASSHTGGSAYEQYFGPGTRLTVT.

Written as DNA, the CDR3 is TGTGCCAGCAGCTCCAACACAGGACAGTACTACGAGCAGTACTTC. Protein product: CASSSNTGQYYEQYF. This chain joins TRBV7-9 and TRBJ2-7; a possible D gene is TRBD1 (6 bases). Germline V CDR1 and CDR2: SEHNR, FQNEAQ (reference sequence). This CDR3 has 15 amino acids. Trimming shortened V by 4 bases and J by 3 bases, and 16 bases separated the two germline ends.

The rearrangement joins TRBV9 to TRBJ2-3; D gene ambiguous. Germline V gives CDR1 SGDLS, CDR2 YYNGEE. V lost 0 bases, J lost 2 bases, and 13 bases lay in between. The CDR3 covers 16 residues. CDR3 DNA sequence: TGTGCCAGCAGCGTAGTAGACGGTCTATACACAGATACGCAGTATTTT. Translating gives CASSVVDGLYTDTQYF.

The chain carries TRBV29-1 and TRBJ2-1; D is perhaps TRBD1 or TRBD2 (5 bases each). This CDR3 comprises 12 residues. V dropped 2 bases and J dropped 9 bases, with 11 bases sitting between them. CDR1 SQVTM and CDR2 ANQGSEA come from the germline V gene. The CDR3 is CSVELGESEQFF. The DNA of the CDR3 is TGCAGCGTTGAATTGGGGGAAAGTGAGCAGTTCTTC.

This chain links TRBV6-1 with TRBJ2-2; the D gene is possibly TRBD1 (5 bases). V shed 2 bases and J shed 4 bases, with 14 bases lying between them. CDR1 is MNHNS, CDR2 SASEGT, per germline. This CDR3 has 16 amino acids. The DNA of the CDR3 is TGTGCCAGCAGTGAATTTCAGGGAATAAGCACCGGGGAGCTGTTTTTT. Its protein is CASSEFQGISTGELFF.

V usage is TRBV9 and J usage is TRBJ2-1; D remains ambiguous. V was clipped by 0 bases and J by 8 bases, with 12 bases between them. CDR3 length: 14 amino acids. CDR1 and CDR2 from the germline V gene are SGDLS and YYNGEE. CDR3 nucleotide sequence: TGTGCCAGCAGCGTAGATACCGTTTTCGATGAGCAGTTCTTC. Protein sequence: CASSVDTVFDEQFF.

The chain couples TRBV27 to TRBJ2-1; 10 bases agree with TRBD2. Germline lookup yields CDR1 MNHEY and CDR2 SMNVEV (reference sequence). J was trimmed by 6 bases and V by 5 bases; bases with no gene match: 1. CDR3 length equals 13 residues. CDR3 nucleotides: TGTGCCAGCAGTGCTAGCGGGAGCAATGAGCAGTTCTTC. It translates to CASSASGSNEQFF.

The chain links TRBV19 to TRBJ1-1; D remains unclear. V lost 1 base, J lost 0 bases, and 6 bases lay in between. Per the germline V gene, CDR1 is LNHDA and CDR2 is SQIVND (reference sequence). The CDR3 loop spans 14 amino acids. The CDR3 DNA reads as TGTGCCAGTAGTATAGGGGAGGTGAACACTGAAGCTTTCTTT. As protein: CASSIGEVNTEAFF.